The clone carrying this TCR beta chain turned up a few times. The antigen is unknown. CDR3 length: 12 residues. Germline V gives CDR1 MDHEN, CDR2 SYDVKM. Trimming removed 5 bases from V and 14 bases from J, with 13 bases in between. This sample was taken from a study of blood T cells in healthy people across ages. General study findings and limits: The unsorted PBMCs prevented any conclusive comparison of naive versus antigen-experienced cells. Calculation of diversity from one million T cells yielded estimates considered to be underestimates. Aged donors had fewer naive CD4+ cells and lower diversity than long-lived donors.

A second PCR, run for roughly 6 to 11 cycles, used a sample-barcoded 5' primer plus a J-beta primer mix. MiXCR was run by TCRdb on the 5' RACE reads, yielding one entry per CDR3 protein. The sample has some 1.7 million distinct CDR3 sequences, 28% seen once. Per-sample yields of isolated PBMCs were at least 6 million. J is TRBJ1-6 and V is TRBV28; no reliable D call. This receptor was taken from a woman between 25 and 40 years old in good health. Sequenced material: blood. In nucleotides, the CDR3 is TGTGCCAGCAGTGTACTGACGTGGTCCCTCCACTTT. It codes for CASSVLTWSLHF.